These 17 T cell receptor beta chains share one sample of origin, sequenced in a study of OX40 agonist ivuxolimab in advanced cancers. Assay: immunoSEQ multiplex PCR; the TCRdb copy retains only in-frame clones and omits some. The repertoire holds 65,000 to 85,000 clones, approximately 83% seen once, with about 3.4% in the top ten. Sequenced material: CD4+ or CD8+ T cells sorted from blood, taken in a trial of the OX40 agonist ivuxolimab. The receptors derive from an adult with an advanced solid tumor such as melanoma, head and neck, liver or kidney cancer.

The chain is built from TRBV6-5 and TRBJ2-6; D call uncertain. Between the trimmed V and J ends, which lost 6 bases and 0 bases, there was a span of 9 bases. This CDR3 has 15 residues. Germline-derived CDR1 and CDR2 are MNHEY and SVGAGI. The CDR3 sequence: CASRKASSGANVLTF. CDR3 bases: TGTGCCAGCAGGAAAGCAAGCTCTGGGGCCAACGTCCTGACTTTC.

The J gene is TRBJ1-4, the V gene TRBV29-1; no clear D gene. Per germline, CDR1 SQVTM and CDR2 ANQGSEA. The CDR3 sequence is 13 residues long. Deletions cut 4 bases from V and 7 bases from J, with 13 bases between. The CDR3 region is CSVGKGLGEKLFF. The CDR3 region has the DNA TGCAGCGTTGGGAAGGGATTGGGTGAAAAACTGTTTTTT.

This clone was seen a handful of times. The chain carries TRBV7-2 and TRBJ1-3, with D unresolved. The V gene lost 5 bases and the J gene lost 8 bases, with 13 bases spanning the gap. Looked up from germline, CDR1 is SGHTA and CDR2 is FQGNSA. This CDR3 has 13 amino acids. CDR3 region: CASSPGPIDTIYF. CDR3 nucleotide sequence: TGTGCCAGCAGCCCCGGGCCCATCGACACCATATATTTT.

The chain uses TRBV15 and TRBJ2-3, with 8 nucleotides matching TRBD2. V lost 8 bases, J lost 1 base, and 14 bases stayed unmatched. The CDR3 loop spans 17 amino acids. Germline V lookup: CDR1 LNHNV, CDR2 YYDKDF (reference sequence). The CDR3 loop is CATSKRASGLGTDTQYF. The CDR3 DNA follows: TGTGCCACCTCGAAAAGGGCTAGCGGGTTAGGCACAGATACGCAGTATTTT.

The V gene is TRBV7-3, the J gene TRBJ2-2, with D unresolved. The V gene lost 0 bases and the J gene lost 5 bases, with 10 bases spanning the gap. The CDR3 is 15 amino acids. Per germline, CDR1 SGHTA and CDR2 FQGTGA. The chain's CDR3 is CASSLTTLGTGELFF. Written as DNA, the CDR3 is TGTGCCAGCAGCTTAACGACTCTGGGGACCGGGGAGCTGTTTTTT. The whole variable domain, filled in from reference TRBV7-3 and TRBJ2-2, reads GAGVSQTPSNKVTEKGKYVELRCDPISGHTALYWYRQSLGQGPEFLIYFQGTGAADDSGLPNDRFFAVRPEGSVSTLKIQRTERGDSAVYLCASSLTTLGTGELFFGEGSRLTVL.

This chain links TRBV14 with TRBJ2-5, with D possibly being TRBD1 (5 bases). This CDR3 contains 16 residues. V lost 1 base, J lost 5 bases, and 17 bases lay in between. Germline lookup yields CDR1 SGHDN and CDR2 FVKESK. For the CDR3, the DNA is TGTGCCAGCAGCCAAGGGCGATACTTAAAGGGGGAGACCCAGTACTTC. Residues: CASSQGRYLKGETQYF.

The V call is TRBV7-2, the J call TRBJ2-3, with D possibly matching TRBD2 (5 bases). CDR1 and CDR2 from the germline V gene are SGHTA and FQGNSA. The V gene lost 3 bases and the J gene lost 9 bases, with 10 bases spanning the gap. The CDR3 covers 12 residues. Here the CDR3 reads CASSLGVRTQYF. In DNA, the CDR3 is TGTGCCAGCAGCTTGGGAGTGAGGACGCAGTATTTT.

This chain joins TRBV4-2 and TRBJ2-1; 7 bases are a match to TRBD1. The CDR3 is made up of 15 amino acids. Germline V lookup: CDR1 LGHNA, CDR2 YNFKEQ. The V gene end was trimmed by 5 bases and the J gene end by 6 bases; junction bases not matched to a gene: 10. The CDR3 DNA follows: TGTGCCAGCAGCGTGCCGGGACAGTCAATCAATGAGCAGTTCTTC. Translating it yields CASSVPGQSINEQFF.

This clone was seen only a few times. The rearrangement joins TRBV9 to TRBJ1-6; the D is unclear. This CDR3 region has 13 residues. V lost 2 bases and J lost 9, with 9 bases in between. Germline-derived CDR1 and CDR2 are SGDLS and YYNGEE. The CDR3 bases are TGTGCCAGCAGCGTGGACGTGGGTTCACCCCTCCACTTT. Its translation is CASSVDVGSPLHF. Full variable domain (missing parts from reference TRBV9 and TRBJ1-6): DSGVTQTPKHLITATGQRVTLRCSPRSGDLSVYWYQQSLDQGLQFLIQYYNGEERAKGNILERFSAQQFPDLHSELNLSSLELGDSALYFCASSVDVGSPLHFGNGTRLTVT.

V is TRBV29-1 and J is TRBJ2-1; a weak D match, TRBD2 (6 bases). Germline V lookup: CDR1 SQVTM, CDR2 ANQGSEA. The CDR3 spans 13 residues. Trimming took 4 bases from V and 10 from J, leaving 17 bases between them. CDR3 amino acids: CSVGAGSLREQFF. CDR3 DNA: TGCAGCGTTGGGGCGGGGTCCCTAAGGGAGCAGTTCTTC.

The chain recombines TRBV19 with TRBJ1-1; possible D gene TRBD1, 5 bases. CDR3 length: 14 residues. Germline CDR1 and CDR2: LNHDA and SQIVND (reference sequence). Trimming removed 7 bases at V and 1 base at J, with 13 bases between. For the CDR3, the DNA is TGTGCCAGTACAGATCTTGGGGCGAACACTGAAGCTTTCTTT. It codes for CASTDLGANTEAFF.

Turning to this clone: A read error may explain this, as a much larger clone is one base away. The sample has other DNA sequences that encode this CDR3 too. The chain combines TRBV18 with TRBJ1-1; 8 bases line up with TRBD1. Germline loops: CDR1 KGHSH, CDR2 LQKENI. The CDR3 extends over 16 amino acids. CDR3 in DNA: TGCGCCAGCTCACCCGAAATTGGACAGGGCAACACTGAAGCTTTCTTT. Protein sequence: CASSPEIGQGNTEAFF.

V and J are TRBV29-1 and TRBJ1-3, with unresolved D. Germline values: CDR1 SQVTM, CDR2 ANQGSEA. The CDR3 runs 13 residues. V shed 7 bases and J shed 0 bases, with 10 bases lying between them. The CDR3 region has the DNA TGCAGCGCCCGGGCCCACTCTGGAAACACCATATATTTT. Translating it yields CSARAHSGNTIYF.

This sequence joins TRBV5-1 and TRBJ1-4, with TRBD1 matching 9 bases. Germline CDR1 is SGHRS and CDR2 is YFSETQ. CDR3 length equals 15 residues. The V segment lost 3 bases and the J segment 8 bases; nucleotides outside the gene matches: 8. CDR3: CASSWGTGRQEKLFF. DNA for the CDR3: TGCGCCAGCAGCTGGGGGACAGGGCGGCAAGAAAAACTGTTTTTT. The variable domain in full, completed from reference TRBV5-1 and TRBJ1-4, reads KAGVTQTPRYLIKTRGQQVTLSCSPISGHRSVSWYQQTPGQGLQFLFEYFSETQRNKGNFPGRFSGRQFSNSRSEMNVSTLELGDSALYLCASSWGTGRQEKLFFGSGTQLSVL.

The V call is TRBV2, the J call TRBJ1-2, with D possibly being TRBD1 (5 bases). V shed 8 bases and J shed 7 bases, with 14 bases lying between them. The germline V gene encodes CDR1 SNHLY and CDR2 FYNNEI. This CDR3 spans 12 amino acids. The CDR3 sequence: CASLPGGAGYTF. CDR3 in DNA: TGTGCCAGCCTCCCGGGGGGAGCTGGCTACACCTTC.

This clone was seen once. The chain joins TRBV5-1 to TRBJ2-7; a possible D gene is TRBD1 (6 bases). This CDR3 region has 18 residues. The V gene lost 2 bases and the J gene lost 3 bases, with 24 bases spanning the gap. Germline V CDR1 and CDR2: SGHRS, YFSETQ. CDR3 protein: CASSLVRGLGFRGYEQYF. The CDR3 DNA sequence: TGCGCCAGCAGCTTAGTGCGAGGACTGGGATTCAGGGGCTACGAGCAGTACTTC.

This rearrangement joins TRBV19 to TRBJ1-1; TRBD1 is a possible D gene (5 bases). The CDR3 length is 14 residues. The germline gives CDR1 LNHDA, CDR2 SQIVND (reference sequence). V shed 7 bases and J shed 1 base, with 13 bases lying between them. The CDR3 is CASTPWGENTEAFF. In nucleotides, the CDR3 is TGTGCCAGTACCCCCTGGGGGGAGAACACTGAAGCTTTCTTT.